The entry that follows covers one T cell receptor beta chain sequence. This sample also contains other DNA sequences that code for the same CDR3. In the authors' workflow: For nucleated cells, counts were estimated from reference gene primer amplification. Method: immunoSEQ multiplex PCR; TCRdb's copy keeps in-frame clones and lacks some. The V and J calls and clone size come from that table; D and trimming were worked out from the DNA. Of 60,000 to 75,000 clones listed, 85% are singletons. The data stem from a study of blood T cell repertoires in COVID-19. In the study overall: PBMCs, B-cell-depleted T cells, or T cells provided the cDNA or gDNA that made up the material.

This CDR3 comprises 12 residues. With 2 bases removed from V and 6 bases from J, the gap between germline ends came to 5 bases. Per the germline V gene, CDR1 is SEHNR and CDR2 is FQNEAQ (reference sequence). The chain has TRBV7-9 and TRBJ2-1; D is ambiguous. The sample consisted of peripheral blood. This TCR was sampled from a human donor in a cohort sampled during active COVID-19. The CDR3 DNA sequence: TGTGCCAGCAGCTTAATCAGCAATGAGCAGTTCTTC. This gives the protein CASSLISNEQFF.